These 23 T cell receptor beta chains were all obtained from the same sample, sequenced in a study of blood T cell repertoires in COVID-19. Sequencing used immunoSEQ multiplex PCR; TCRdb keeps in-frame clones, though not all of them. The table records over 130,000 clones, roughly 90% of them present only once. What was sequenced was peripheral blood. These receptor sequences come from a human donor with COVID-19, enrolled during active disease. The donor label of this sample is uncertain.

This clone was counted between two and nine times. CDR3 nucleotides: TGTGCCAGCAGCGACAGGGTAGGACAGCCCCAGCATTTT. Translating gives CASSDRVGQPQHF. The chain joins TRBV12-3 or TRBV12-4 to TRBJ1-5; 7 nucleotides agree with TRBD1. Trimming at V came to 6 bases and at J to 7 bases, leaving 6 bases not matched to a gene. This CDR3 region has 13 residues.

The chain joins TRBV10-2 to TRBJ1-4; D is uncertain. The length of the CDR3 is 15 residues. V lost 2 bases and J 3 bases, leaving 10 bases between the germline ends. Germline CDR1 and CDR2: WSHSY and SAAADI. The CDR3: CASSEGRAANEKLFF. In DNA form, the CDR3 reads TGCGCCAGCAGTGAGGGTCGCGCGGCTAATGAAAAACTGTTTTTT.

The rearrangement links TRBV6-5 to TRBJ2-1; the match to TRBD2 covers 8 bases. Germline V gene lookup returns CDR1 MNHEY and CDR2 SVGAGI. With 6 bases clipped from V and 13 bases from J, the junction kept 8 bases outside the gene matches. The CDR3 covers 12 residues. Here the CDR3 DNA reads TGTGCCAGCAGCTCCGGGGGACTAGTTCAGTTCTTC. Amino acid sequence: CASSSGGLVQFF.

The chain combines TRBV27 with TRBJ1-1; possible D gene TRBD1, 6 bases. Germline loops: CDR1 MNHEY, CDR2 SMNVEV (reference sequence). The CDR3 runs to 14 residues. V was clipped by 5 bases and J by 1 base, with 11 bases between them. CDR3 sequence reads: CASSARTANTEAFF. Here the CDR3 DNA reads TGTGCCAGCAGTGCCCGGACAGCGAACACTGAAGCTTTCTTT.

This clone came up a few times. The rearrangement links TRBV2 to TRBJ2-3; 9 bases match TRBD2. The V gene's germline CDR1 is SNHLY and CDR2 FYNNEI. V was pared by 6 bases and J by 4 bases, with 8 bases of the junction left unmatched. The CDR3 sequence is 15 residues long. The CDR3, as DNA: TGTGCCAGCAGAGGGCTAGCGGGGTGGTCAGATACGCAGTATTTT. Translation: CASRGLAGWSDTQYF.

The J gene is TRBJ1-2, the V gene TRBV19; TRBD1 aligns across 10 bases. Germline CDR1 is LNHDA and CDR2 is SQIVND (reference sequence). The V and J ends lost 6 bases and 5 bases, in that order; junction bases with no gene match: 6. This CDR3 contains 14 residues. The chain's CDR3 is CASSSDRGSYGYTF. CDR3 nucleotides: TGTGCCAGTAGCTCGGACAGGGGGAGTTATGGCTACACCTTC.

This clone was detected only once. This specimen includes other DNA sequences encoding the same CDR3. The J gene is TRBJ2-7, the V gene TRBV11-2; TRBD1 agrees at 7 bases. This CDR3 has 14 residues. CDR1 and CDR2 (germline): SGHAT, FQNNGV. V trimming: 6 bases; J trimming: 2 bases; junction bases outside the gene matches: 7. The DNA of the CDR3 is TGTGCCAGCAGTCGTGGGACAGACACCTACGAGCAGTACTTC. Protein: CASSRGTDTYEQYF.

This clone was seen just once. V gene TRBV11-3 combines with J gene TRBJ2-7; D might be TRBD2 (7 bases). Trimming took 4 bases from V and 5 from J, leaving 21 bases between them. The CDR3 is made up of 16 amino acids. From germline, CDR1 is SGHNT and CDR2 YENEEA. The CDR3 region is CASSSSMEGGGDEQYF. The CDR3 nucleotides are TGTGCCAGCAGCTCCAGTATGGAGGGGGGAGGGGACGAGCAGTACTTC.

The genes are TRBV7-9 and TRBJ2-1; 12 bases agree with TRBD2. The CDR3 extends over 15 amino acids. Trimming removed 5 bases from V and 4 bases from J; junction bases left unmatched: 3. Germline V CDR1 and CDR2: SEHNR, FQNEAQ (reference sequence). DNA for the CDR3: TGTGCCAGCAGCACCCTAGCGGGAGGGTACAATGAGCAGTTCTTC. It translates to CASSTLAGGYNEQFF.

The chain carries TRBV5-1 and TRBJ2-5, with 7 bases lining up with TRBD1. Trimming cost V 5 bases and J 3 bases; bases outside gene matches: 7. This CDR3 region has 14 residues. In germline, CDR1 is SGHRS, CDR2 YFSETQ. This CDR3 reads CASRRGQLEETQYF. Written as DNA, the CDR3 is TGCGCCAGCAGGAGGGGACAGCTCGAAGAGACCCAGTACTTC.

The chain combines TRBV5-1 with TRBJ2-1, with TRBD1 as a possible D gene (5 bases). The CDR3 is made up of 16 amino acids. V was trimmed by 1 base and J by 4 bases, leaving 15 bases between them. The germline V gene has CDR1 SGHRS and CDR2 YFSETQ. The CDR3 protein is CASSLQGPQSYNEQFF. The CDR3 region has the DNA TGCGCCAGCAGCTTGCAGGGCCCACAGAGTTACAATGAGCAGTTCTTC.

The CDR3 sequence: CASSKTGLGNTGELFF. The CDR3 region has the DNA TGTGCCAGCAGTAAAACAGGTCTCGGGAACACCGGGGAGCTGTTTTTT. The gene calls are TRBV25-1 and TRBJ2-2; a weak D match, TRBD1 (5 bases). Germline CDR1 reads MGHDK; CDR2 reads SYGVNS. Trimming removed 5 bases from V and 1 base from J, with 14 bases in between. The CDR3 consists of 16 residues.

This chain uses TRBV6-5 with TRBJ1-1, with 8 bases identical to TRBD1. Germline-derived CDR1 and CDR2 are MNHEY and SVGAGI. The ends lost 6 bases at V and 5 bases at J; junction bases unmatched: 5. The CDR3 sequence is 13 residues long. CDR3 region: CASRPDRETEAFF. The CDR3, as DNA: TGTGCCAGCAGACCGGACAGGGAAACTGAAGCTTTCTTT.

The chain joins TRBV11-2 to TRBJ1-1; D uncertain. Trimming pared 3 bases from V and 7 bases from J, leaving 9 bases between. The CDR3 consists of 12 residues. Looked up from germline, CDR1 is SGHAT and CDR2 is FQNNGV. For the CDR3, the DNA is TGTGCCAGCAGCTTTTTAGATAGTGAAGCTTTCTTT. It encodes CASSFLDSEAFF.

This clone has only one observation. J is TRBJ2-5 and V is TRBV7-3; TRBD2 might be the D (5 bases). Trimming removed 5 bases from V and 7 bases from J, with 17 bases in between. The length of the CDR3 is 14 residues. The germline V gene encodes CDR1 SGHTA and CDR2 FQGTGA. CDR3: CASSAETEGSTQYF. The DNA of the CDR3 is TGTGCCAGCAGCGCAGAGACTGAGGGATCGACCCAGTACTTC.

The gene calls are TRBV3-1 (or the pseudogene TRBV3-2) and TRBJ1-1; a weak D match, TRBD1 (6 bases). Trimming left V 5 bases short and J 6 bases short, with 16 bases between. CDR1 is LGHDT and CDR2 is YNNKEL in the germline V gene (reference sequence). This CDR3 contains 14 residues. The CDR3 bases are TGTGCCAGCAGCTTAAACAGGGATTGGGCTGAAGCTTTCTTT. Translation gives CASSLNRDWAEAFF.

CDR3: CASSPSFSGGANEQFF. The DNA for the CDR3 is TGTGCCAGCAGCCCGTCGTTTAGCGGGGGGGCCAATGAGCAGTTCTTC. This rearrangement joins TRBV3-1 (or the pseudogene TRBV3-2) to TRBJ2-1; the match to TRBD2 covers 11 bases. Trimming cost V 4 bases and J 6 bases; bases outside gene matches: 8. Per the germline V gene, CDR1 is LGHDT and CDR2 is YNNKEL (reference sequence). The CDR3 runs 16 residues.

This chain uses TRBV2 with TRBJ1-2; no clear D gene. V was shortened by 3 bases and J by 7 bases, with 12 bases between the two germline ends. Per germline, CDR1 SNHLY and CDR2 FYNNEI. The CDR3 consists of 13 residues. In DNA, the CDR3 is TGTGCCAGCAGTGAGGCCTGGACTGGTGGCTACACCTTC. This sequence encodes CASSEAWTGGYTF.

V gene TRBV7-2 combines with J gene TRBJ1-6; weak D call: TRBD1 (5 bases). Germline V gene lookup returns CDR1 SGHTA and CDR2 FQGNSA. The CDR3 has 15 residues. The V gene lost 3 bases and the J gene lost 1 base, with 7 bases spanning the gap. The CDR3 DNA follows: TGTGCCAGCAGCTTTAGGGGTTCCTATAATTCACCCCTCCACTTT. This gives the protein CASSFRGSYNSPLHF.

Notes on this clone: Germline and junction disagree at one end, which may indicate a read error. The genes are TRBV15 and TRBJ1-2; no reliable D call. This CDR3 is 15 amino acids long. CDR1 is LNHNV, CDR2 YYDKDF, per germline (reference sequence). The CDR3 DNA reads TGTGCCACCAGCCGTCCCTCGAGTGCGAACTTTGGCTACACCTTC. Amino acid sequence: CATSRPSSANFGYTF. Full variable domain (rest looked up from reference TRBV15 and TRBJ1-2): DAMVIQNPRYQVTQFGKPVTLSCSQTLNHNVMYWYQQKSSQAPKLLFHYYDKDFNNEADTPDNFQSRRPNTSFCFLDIRSPGLGDTAMYLCATSRPSSANFGYTFGSGTRLTVV.

The chain is built from TRBV5-1 and TRBJ1-4, with D possibly being TRBD1 (6 bases). The CDR3 is made up of 14 amino acids. Trimming cost V 6 bases and J 7 bases, with 16 bases left between them. In germline, CDR1 is SGHRS, CDR2 YFSETQ. The CDR3 loop reads CASKVAGEIEKLFF. The CDR3 DNA reads as TGCGCCAGCAAGGTTGCAGGGGAAATTGAAAAACTGTTTTTT.

The CDR3 DNA reads TGTGCCATCAGTGATCCCGCGACTAGCGGGTCCATTGGTACGCAGTATTTT. This encodes CAISDPATSGSIGTQYF. The rearrangement joins TRBV10-3 to TRBJ2-3, with 10 nucleotides matching TRBD2. CDR1 ENHRY and CDR2 SYGVKD come from the germline V gene. J gave up 8 bases and V 3 bases, and 14 bases lay outside the gene matches. The CDR3 is made up of 17 amino acids.

In the case of this clone: The junction differs from germline at one of its ends, possibly a read error. V usage is TRBV7-7 and J usage is TRBJ2-3; 11 nucleotides align to TRBD1. Looked up from germline, CDR1 is SSHAT and CDR2 is FNYEAQ (reference sequence). This CDR3 comprises 15 residues. CDR3 nucleotides: TGTGCTAGCAGCCTAGGACAGGGGGCTACAGATACGCAGTATTTT. This translates into CASSLGQGATDTQYF.